This TCR beta chain was sequenced for a study of molecular identifiers for immune sequencing clone quantification. Overall study context: In replicates, the authors split RNA from roughly 18,000 or 92,000 naive CD8 cells five ways and sequenced four.

One entry per CDR3 protein, called by TCRdb with MiXCR from the PCR reads. The sample includes under 600,000 distinct CDR3 sequences, over 20% seen only once; the top ten take about 0.84%. CDR1 and CDR2 from the germline V gene are SQVTM and ANQGSEA. V lost 0 bases and J lost 3; bases outside the gene matches: 5. The length of the CDR3 is 16 residues. This clonotype was counted ten times or more. Sequenced sample: naive CD8+ T cells from blood, with Jurkat cell RNA spiked in. Subset indicated: FACS-sorted CD8+CD4-CCR7+CD45RA+ naive T cells. This sequence originates from a human donor in good health. Some libraries in this study had Jurkat cell RNA spiked in. V gene TRBV29-1 combines with J gene TRBJ2-1; 10 nucleotides line up with TRBD2. CDR3 DNA sequence: TGCAGCGTTGAAGAACTAGCGGGACGTGTCTACAATGAGCAGTTCTTC. Translation: CSVEELAGRVYNEQFF.